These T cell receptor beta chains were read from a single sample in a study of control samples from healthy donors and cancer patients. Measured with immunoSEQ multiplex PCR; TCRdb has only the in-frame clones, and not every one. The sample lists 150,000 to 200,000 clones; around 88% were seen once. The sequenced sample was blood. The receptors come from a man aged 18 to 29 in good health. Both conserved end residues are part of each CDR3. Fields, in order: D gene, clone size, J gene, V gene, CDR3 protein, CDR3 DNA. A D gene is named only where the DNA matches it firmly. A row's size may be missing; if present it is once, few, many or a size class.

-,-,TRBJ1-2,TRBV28,CASSLFQGEYGYTF,TGTGCCAGCAGTTTATTCCAGGGCGAGTATGGCTACACCTTC
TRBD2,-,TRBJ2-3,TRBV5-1,CASRLAGVVDTQYF,TGCGCCAGCAGGCTAGCGGGGGTAGTAGATACGCAGTATTTT
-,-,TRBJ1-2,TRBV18,CASSPSPLGYTF,TGTGCCAGCTCACCTAGCCCCCTCGGCTACACCTTC
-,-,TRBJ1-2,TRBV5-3,CARSLGAVEAGYTF,TGTGCCAGAAGCTTGGGGGCGGTCGAGGCAGGCTACACCTTC
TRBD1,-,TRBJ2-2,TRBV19,CASSIPGTGSGELFF,TGTGCCAGTAGTATACCCGGGACAGGGTCCGGGGAGCTGTTTTTT
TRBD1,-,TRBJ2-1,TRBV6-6,CASSIGQGLYNEQFF,TGTGCCAGCAGCATTGGACAGGGGCTCTACAATGAGCAGTTCTTC
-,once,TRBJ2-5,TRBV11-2,CASSLDRLNGGRETQYF,TGTGCCAGCAGCTTAGATCGGCTAAACGGGGGTCGGGAGACCCAGTACTTC
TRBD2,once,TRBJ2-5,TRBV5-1,CASSPPASGGVGETQYF,TGCGCCAGCAGCCCCCCGGCTAGCGGGGGGGTAGGAGAGACCCAGTACTTC
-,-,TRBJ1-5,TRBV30,CAWSVDSNQPQHF,TGTGCCTGGAGTGTTGACAGCAATCAGCCCCAGCATTTT
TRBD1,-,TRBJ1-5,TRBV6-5,CASRGARGGNQPQHF,TGTGCCAGCAGAGGCGCCAGGGGGGGCAATCAGCCCCAGCATTTT
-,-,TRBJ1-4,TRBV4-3,CASSQAGRNEKLFF,TGCGCCAGCAGCCAAGCGGGACGAAATGAAAAACTGTTTTTT
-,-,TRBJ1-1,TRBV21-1,CASSKRLSLVAGGRDLRNTEAFF,TGTGCCAGCAGCAAAAGATTATCGCTTGTGGCAGGGGGACGCGACCTTCGGAACACTGAAGCTTTCTTT
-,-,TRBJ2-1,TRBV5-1,CASSLDSRLPNEQFF,TGCGCCAGCAGCTTAGACAGCCGCCTGCCCAATGAGCAGTTCTTC
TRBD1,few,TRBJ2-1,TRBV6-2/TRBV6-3,CASSGTGTGGMNEQFF,TGTGCCAGCAGTGGAACCGGGACAGGGGGAATGAATGAGCAGTTCTTC
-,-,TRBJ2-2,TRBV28,CASSLIGELFF,TGTGCCAGCAGTTTAATCGGGGAGCTGTTTTTT
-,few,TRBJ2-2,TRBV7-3,CASSLARGAGELFF,TGTGCCAGCAGCTTAGCTAGGGGCGCCGGGGAGCTGTTTTTT
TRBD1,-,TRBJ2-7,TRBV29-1,CSVETPDRGSYEQYF,TGCAGCGTTGAAACCCCCGACAGGGGTTCCTACGAGCAGTACTTC
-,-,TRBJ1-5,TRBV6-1,CASSESTATQPQHF,TGTGCCAGCAGTGAAAGCACAGCCACGCAGCCCCAGCATTTT
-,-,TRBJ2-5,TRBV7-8,CASSWDRQETQYF,TGTGCCAGCAGCTGGGACCGACAAGAGACCCAGTACTTC
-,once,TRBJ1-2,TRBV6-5,CASSYSKQSLPYGYTF,TGTGCCAGCAGTTACTCGAAACAGAGCCTACCGTATGGCTACACCTTC
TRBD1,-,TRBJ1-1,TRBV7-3,CASSSTGAGTEAFF,TGTGCCAGCAGCTCTACAGGGGCCGGCACTGAAGCTTTCTTT
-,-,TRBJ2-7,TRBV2,CASSTGYEQYF,TGTGCCAGCAGCACAGGGTACGAGCAGTACTTC
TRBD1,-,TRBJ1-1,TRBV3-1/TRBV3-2,CASSQEDRGRTEAFF,TGTGCCAGCAGCCAAGAAGACAGGGGAAGGACTGAAGCTTTCTTT
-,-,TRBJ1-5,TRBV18,CASSPGREQPQHF,TGTGCCAGCTCACCGGGGAGGGAACAGCCCCAGCATTTT
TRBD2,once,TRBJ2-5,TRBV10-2,CASSDRGGRETQYF,TGCGCCAGCAGTGACCGGGGGGGTCGGGAGACCCAGTACTTC
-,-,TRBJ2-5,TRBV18,CASSPVFGGGFKPQETQYF,TGTGCCAGCTCACCGGTCTTTGGCGGGGGCTTTAAGCCCCAAGAGACCCAGTACTTC
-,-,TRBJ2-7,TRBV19,CASTLQWDGPYEQYF,TGTGCCAGTACCCTACAGTGGGACGGACCCTACGAGCAGTACTTC
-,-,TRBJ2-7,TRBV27,CASSFSDSYEQYF,TGTGCCAGCAGTTTCTCTGACTCCTACGAGCAGTACTTC
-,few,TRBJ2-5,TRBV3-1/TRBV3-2,CASSRPKGGMETQYF,TGTGCCAGCAGCCGCCCGAAGGGGGGGATGGAGACCCAGTACTTC
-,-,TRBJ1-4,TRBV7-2,CASSYRHAVPNEKLFF,TGTGCCAGCAGCTACCGACACGCCGTACCTAATGAAAAACTGTTTTTT
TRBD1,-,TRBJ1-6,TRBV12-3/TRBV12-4,CASSGQGDSPLHF,TGTGCCAGCAGTGGACAGGGAGATTCACCCCTCCACTTT
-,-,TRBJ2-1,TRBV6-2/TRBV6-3,CASSYRPAARVDEQFF,TGTGCCAGCAGTTACCGCCCGGCCGCCCGAGTCGATGAGCAGTTCTTC
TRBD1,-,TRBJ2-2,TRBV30,CAWTDRAGELFF,TGTGCCTGGACTGACAGGGCCGGGGAGCTGTTTTTT
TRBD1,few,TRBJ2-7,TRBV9,CASSVDGQGDEQYF,TGTGCCAGCAGCGTAGACGGACAGGGGGACGAGCAGTACTTC
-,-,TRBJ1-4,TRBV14,CASKRTPHEKLFF,TGTGCCAGCAAGAGGACACCTCATGAAAAACTGTTTTTT
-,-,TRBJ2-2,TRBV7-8,CASSLIAGFVGELFF,TGTGCCAGCAGCTTAATAGCAGGTTTTGTCGGGGAGCTGTTTTTT
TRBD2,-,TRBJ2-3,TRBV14,CASKWASGGTQYF,TGTGCCAGCAAGTGGGCTAGCGGGGGTACGCAGTATTTT
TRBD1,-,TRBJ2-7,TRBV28,CASSPRGQGAANEQYF,TGTGCCAGCAGTCCTCGGGGACAGGGGGCGGCGAACGAGCAGTACTTC
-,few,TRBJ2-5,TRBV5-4,CASSNRQAQETQYF,TGTGCCAGCAGCAACAGACAGGCCCAAGAGACCCAGTACTTC
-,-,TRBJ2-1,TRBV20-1,CSAITYNEQFF,TGCAGTGCGATCACATACAATGAGCAGTTCTTC
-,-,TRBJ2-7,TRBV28,CASSSLGVSYEQYF,TGTGCCAGCAGTTCGCTGGGGGTCTCCTACGAGCAGTACTTC
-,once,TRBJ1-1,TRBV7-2,CASSQSREGTEAFF,TGTGCCAGCAGCCAAAGCAGGGAGGGCACTGAAGCTTTCTTT
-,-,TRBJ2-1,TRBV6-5,CASSYPGALNNEQFF,TGTGCCAGCAGTTACCCGGGGGCTCTAAACAATGAGCAGTTCTTC
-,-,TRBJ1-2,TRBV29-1,CSVEDYQERARNYGYTF,TGCAGCGTTGAAGATTACCAAGAAAGGGCCCGAAACTATGGCTACACCTTC
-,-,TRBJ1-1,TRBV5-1,CASSSLDTVTEAFF,TGCGCCAGCAGCTCACTGGACACAGTCACTGAAGCTTTCTTT